Listed below are T cell receptor beta chains from one sample, sequenced in a study of T cell responses to AZD1222 COVID-19 vaccine. Produced via immunoSEQ multiplex PCR; TCRdb's table is partial and in-frame only. The repertoire holds under 150,000 clones, with approximately 83% as singletons. Sequenced material: peripheral blood, taken on day 0 of AZD1222 vaccination. The receptors come from an adult in good health. Each CDR3 is given with its conserved first and last residue. Where a row states a size, it is once, few, many or the class of an expanded clone; other rows omit it.

CDR3aa	v_gene	abundance
CASRQDTGRSTWPQHF	TRBV11-1	NA
CASSLDGGLGPTGELFF	TRBV11-3	NA
CASSFGQSSGANVLTF	TRBV5-4	NA
CASSEAGQGWETQYF	TRBV25-1	few
CASSREGGPLNEQFF	TRBV18	NA
CASSSTQNQLYNEQFF	TRBV7-8	once
CASSLLLVPTGELFF	TRBV11-3	NA
CASSQDGSGLPYEQYF	TRBV14	NA
CASSLRASTDTQYF	TRBV7-3	NA
CASSQRRDRGYEQYF	TRBV14	once
CASSYRGRNQPQHF	TRBV6-5	NA
CASTYGRTSTDTQYF	TRBV19	NA
CASSLAWLTF	TRBV7-9	many